Each of the 10 T cell receptor beta chains below was sequenced from the same sample in a study of Ad26.COV2.S vaccination and SARS-CoV-2 variants. The sample's treatment: around 19 received Ad26.COV2.S at low or high dose, single or two shots; about 5 received placebo; per-sample allocation not given. Following the first vaccine or placebo injection, samples were taken on day 63. Clones were sequenced by immunoSEQ multiplex PCR, and TCRdb holds only the in-frame ones, with some missing. Of about 480,000 clones in the sample, around 90% were seen once. This material consisted of peripheral blood, taken in a trial of Ad26.COV2.S vaccine versus placebo. These receptor sequences come from a person between 18 and 60 years old who received the Ad26.COV2.S COVID-19 vaccine or a placebo.

This chain joins TRBV10-3 and TRBJ2-1; TRBD1 agrees at 11 bases. CDR3 length: 16 amino acids. The V segment lost 4 bases and the J segment 8 bases; nucleotides outside the gene matches: 10. The germline CDR1 and CDR2 sequences are ENHRY and SYGVKD. The CDR3 coding sequence is TGTGCCATCAGTGGGACGGGACAGGGGGGATTTGATGAGCAGTTCTTC. It translates to CAISGTGQGGFDEQFF.

The chain recombines TRBV7-9 with TRBJ1-2, with 12 bases matching TRBD1. Looked up from germline, CDR1 is SEHNR and CDR2 is FQNEAQ (reference sequence). Germline trimming cut 6 bases from V and 5 bases from J; bases unmatched to any gene: 7. This CDR3 region has 15 residues. Here the CDR3 DNA reads TGTGCCAGCAGGGCGGGACAGGGGGCCGGGTATGGCTACACCTTC. Encoded protein: CASRAGQGAGYGYTF.

This clone was counted a single time. V is TRBV5-5 and J is TRBJ2-4, with TRBD1 identical over 7 bases. V dropped 7 bases and J dropped 7; count of bases not matched to a gene: 11. CDR1 is SGHKS, CDR2 YYEKEE, per germline (reference sequence). The CDR3 loop spans 14 amino acids. This CDR3 reads CASSPTGIANIQYF. CDR3 coding DNA: TGTGCCAGCTCCCCGACAGGGATTGCGAACATTCAGTACTTC.

This chain links TRBV6-2 or TRBV6-3 with TRBJ2-7; D call uncertain. V lost 5 bases, J lost 6 bases, and 17 bases lay in between. Germline values: CDR1 MNHEY, CDR2 SVGEGT. CDR3 length: 14 amino acids. The CDR3: CASSILPVSGEQYF. The DNA for the CDR3 is TGTGCCAGCAGTATCCTCCCAGTATCGGGCGAGCAGTACTTC.

The chain joins TRBV7-9 to TRBJ1-5; possibly TRBD1 for D (5 bases). From germline, CDR1 is SEHNR and CDR2 FQNEAQ (reference sequence). V dropped 0 bases and J dropped 7 bases, with 19 bases sitting between them. The CDR3 is 17 residues long. This chain's CDR3 is CASSLAARGARGQPQHF. The CDR3 nucleotides read TGTGCCAGCAGCTTAGCTGCACGAGGGGCCCGGGGGCAGCCCCAGCATTTT. Drawing the rest from reference TRBV7-9 and TRBJ1-5, the complete variable domain is DTGVSQNPRHKITKRGQNVTFRCDPISEHNRLYWYRQTLGQGPEFLTYFQNEAQLEKSRLLSDRFSAERPKGSFSTLEIQRTEQGDSAMYLCASSLAARGARGQPQHFGDGTRLSIL.

The chain is built from TRBV27 and TRBJ2-1; TRBD2 matches at 8 bases. The germline gives CDR1 MNHEY, CDR2 SMNVEV (reference sequence). After removal of 10 bases from V and 7 bases from J, the junction contained 9 bases not matched to a gene. The CDR3 is made up of 13 amino acids. The CDR3 DNA reads as TGTGCCACACGAGCGGGAGTGGGTAATGAGCAGTTCTTC. Its translation is CATRAGVGNEQFF.

Regarding this clone: Different DNA sequences within this sample yield the same CDR3. The J gene is TRBJ2-7, the V gene TRBV28; 8 bases fit TRBD2. The length of the CDR3 is 14 residues. V lost 6 bases and J lost 2; bases outside the gene matches: 6. The germline CDR1 and CDR2 sequences are MDHEN and SYDVKM. DNA for the CDR3: TGTGCCAGCAGGAGGACGGGGGGGACCTACGAGCAGTACTTC. The encoded protein is CASRRTGGTYEQYF.

The rearrangement joins TRBV6-5 to TRBJ2-3; no firm D call. V lost 4 bases, J lost 7 bases, and 6 bases lay in between. Germline V gives CDR1 MNHEY, CDR2 SVGAGI. The CDR3 spans 11 residues. The CDR3 region is CASSFRYTQYF. CDR3 sequence (DNA): TGTGCCAGCAGTTTTCGATATACGCAGTATTTT.

The chain couples TRBV29-1 to TRBJ1-2; D is perhaps TRBD1 (5 bases). Trimming stripped 7 bases from V and 8 bases from J, with 17 bases between. CDR1 is SQVTM, CDR2 ANQGSEA, per germline. The CDR3 consists of 12 residues. CDR3 sequence reads: CSATNQGHGYTF. The CDR3 nucleotides are TGCAGCGCTACCAACCAGGGTCACGGCTACACCTTC.

This clone turned up a few times. V is TRBV19 and J is TRBJ2-7; 10 bases agree with TRBD2. The V gene end was trimmed by 4 bases and the J gene end by 5 bases; junction bases not matched to a gene: 11. Germline assignment: CDR1 LNHDA and CDR2 SQIVND (reference sequence). The CDR3 spans 16 residues. The CDR3 region is CASSTPLAGDLHEQYF. The CDR3 DNA reads TGTGCCAGTAGTACCCCCCTAGCGGGAGACCTCCACGAGCAGTACTTC.